The source of this T cell receptor (beta chain) is a study of tumor and adjacent non-tumor tissue in lung cancer. Study details: The cohort had about 12 adenocarcinoma, a couple of squamous cell and 1 small cell patients. On average, productive TCRbeta reads reached about 4.17 million per sample.

As for this clonotype: What it recognizes is unknown. This sequence may be a read error, since a much larger clone differs from it by one base.

The CDR3 is 13 amino acids. Germline lookup yields CDR1 SQVTM and CDR2 ANQGSEA. General study points: Normal lung showed higher cumulative top 100 clone frequency than tumor. TCR diversity was significantly greater in tumor than normal lung tissue.

The template was RNA from unsorted bulk tissue. Three rounds of nested PCR, following a modified ARM-PCR protocol, produced the TCRbeta library. TCRdb reprocessed the multiplex PCR reads via MiXCR and lists one record per CDR3 protein. The table has under 150,000 distinct CDR3 sequences, approximately 66% seen once; the top ten hold approximately 18%. This clonotype originated in a man in his 60s with small cell lung cancer. The rearrangement uses TRBV29-1 and TRBJ2-5; the D gene is possibly TRBD2 (5 bases). Sequenced input: lung tumor tissue. Here the CDR3 reads CSVVRATQESQYF. The CDR3 DNA reads as TGCAGCGTTGTGAGGGCAACCCAAGAGAGCCAGTACTTC. Using reference TRBV29-1 and TRBJ2-5 for the parts outside the CDR3, the full variable domain is SAVISQKPSRDICQRGTSLTIQCQVDSQVTMMFWYRQQPGQSLTLIATANQGSEATYESGFVIDKFPISRPNLTFSTLTVSNMSPEDSSIYLCSVVRATQESQYFGPGTRLLVL.